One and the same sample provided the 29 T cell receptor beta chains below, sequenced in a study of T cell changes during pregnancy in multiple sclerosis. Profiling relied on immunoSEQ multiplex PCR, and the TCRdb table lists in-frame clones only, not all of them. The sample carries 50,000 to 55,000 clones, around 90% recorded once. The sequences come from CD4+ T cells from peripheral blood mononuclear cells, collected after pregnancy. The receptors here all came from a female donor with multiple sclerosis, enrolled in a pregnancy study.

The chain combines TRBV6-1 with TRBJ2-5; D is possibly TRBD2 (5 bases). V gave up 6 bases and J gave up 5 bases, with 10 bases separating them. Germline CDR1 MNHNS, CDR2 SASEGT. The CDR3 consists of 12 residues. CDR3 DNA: TGTGCCAGCAGCCTTAGAGGGGAGACCCAGTACTTC. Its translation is CASSLRGETQYF.

This chain's CDR3 is CATAVYEQYF. The CDR3 nucleotides read TGTGCAACCGCGGTTTACGAGCAGTACTTC. This chain joins TRBV6-1 and TRBJ2-7; D not certain. Germline V gene lookup returns CDR1 MNHNS and CDR2 SASEGT. The CDR3 is 10 residues long.

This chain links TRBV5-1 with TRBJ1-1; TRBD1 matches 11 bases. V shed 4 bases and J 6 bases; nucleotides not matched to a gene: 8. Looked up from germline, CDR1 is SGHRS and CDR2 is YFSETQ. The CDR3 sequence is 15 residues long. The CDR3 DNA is TGCGCCAGCAGCGGGGGGTGGGACAGGGGGGCTGAAGCTTTCTTT. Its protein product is CASSGGWDRGAEAFF.

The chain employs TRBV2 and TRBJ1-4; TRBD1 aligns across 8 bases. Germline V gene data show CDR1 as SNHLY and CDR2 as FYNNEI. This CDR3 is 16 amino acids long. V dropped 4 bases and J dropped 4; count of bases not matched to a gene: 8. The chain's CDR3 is CASSGAQGAFNEKLFF. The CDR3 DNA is TGTGCCAGCAGTGGGGCGCAGGGGGCCTTTAATGAAAAACTGTTTTTT.

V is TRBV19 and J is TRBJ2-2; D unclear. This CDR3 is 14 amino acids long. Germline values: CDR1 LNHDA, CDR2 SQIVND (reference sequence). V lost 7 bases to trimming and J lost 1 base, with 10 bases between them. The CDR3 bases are TGTGCCAGTAAGTCCTACCTGAACACCGGGGAGCTGTTTTTT. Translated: CASKSYLNTGELFF. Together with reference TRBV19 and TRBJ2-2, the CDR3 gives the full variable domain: DGGITQSPKYLFRKEGQNVTLSCEQNLNHDAMYWYRQDPGQGLRLIYYSQIVNDFQKGDIAEGYSVSREKKESFPLTVTSAQKNPTAFYLCASKSYLNTGELFFGEGSRLTVL.

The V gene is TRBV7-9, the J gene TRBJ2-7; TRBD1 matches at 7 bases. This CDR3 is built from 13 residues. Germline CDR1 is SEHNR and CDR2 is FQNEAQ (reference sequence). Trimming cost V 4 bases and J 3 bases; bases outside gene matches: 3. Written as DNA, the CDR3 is TGTGCCAGCAGCTCAGGGGGAGTCTACGAGCAGTACTTC. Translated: CASSSGGVYEQYF. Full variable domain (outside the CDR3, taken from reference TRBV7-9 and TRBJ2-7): DTGVSQNPRHKITKRGQNVTFRCDPISEHNRLYWYRQTLGQGPEFLTYFQNEAQLEKSRLLSDRFSAERPKGSFSTLEIQRTEQGDSAMYLCASSSGGVYEQYFGPGTRLTVT.

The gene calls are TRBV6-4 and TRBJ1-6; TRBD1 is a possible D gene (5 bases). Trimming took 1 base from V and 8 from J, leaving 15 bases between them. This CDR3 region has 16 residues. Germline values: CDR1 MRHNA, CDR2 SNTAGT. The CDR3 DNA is TGTGCCAGCAGTGACTGGTATCGCAGGGATGATTCACCCCTCCACTTT. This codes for CASSDWYRRDDSPLHF.

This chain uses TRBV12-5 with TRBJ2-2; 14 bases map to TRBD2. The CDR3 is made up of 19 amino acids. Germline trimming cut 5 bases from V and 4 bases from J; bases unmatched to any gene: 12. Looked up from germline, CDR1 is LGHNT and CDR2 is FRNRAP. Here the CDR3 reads CASGPPRTSGRWGTGELFF. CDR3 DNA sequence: TGTGCTAGTGGTCCACCCCGGACTAGCGGGAGGTGGGGCACCGGGGAGCTGTTTTTT.

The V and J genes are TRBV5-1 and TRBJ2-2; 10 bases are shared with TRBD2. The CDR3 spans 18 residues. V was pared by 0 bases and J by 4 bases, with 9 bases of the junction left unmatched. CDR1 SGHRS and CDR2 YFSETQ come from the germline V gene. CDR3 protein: CASSLVPSGSVTTGELFF. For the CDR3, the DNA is TGCGCCAGCAGCTTGGTTCCTAGCGGGAGCGTAACCACCGGGGAGCTGTTTTTT.

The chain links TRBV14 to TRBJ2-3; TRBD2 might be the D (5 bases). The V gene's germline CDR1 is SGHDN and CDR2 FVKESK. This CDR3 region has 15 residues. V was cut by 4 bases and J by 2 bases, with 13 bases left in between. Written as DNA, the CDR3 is TGTGCCAGCAGCCGTAACAGAGGGTCCACAGATACGCAGTATTTT. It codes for CASSRNRGSTDTQYF.

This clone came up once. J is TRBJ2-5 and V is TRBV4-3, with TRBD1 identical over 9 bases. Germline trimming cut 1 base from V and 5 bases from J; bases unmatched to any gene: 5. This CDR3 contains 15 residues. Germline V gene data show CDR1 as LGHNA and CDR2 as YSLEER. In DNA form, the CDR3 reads TGCGCCAGCAGCCAAGCTCCGGGACAGGGTGAGACCCAGTACTTC. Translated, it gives CASSQAPGQGETQYF.

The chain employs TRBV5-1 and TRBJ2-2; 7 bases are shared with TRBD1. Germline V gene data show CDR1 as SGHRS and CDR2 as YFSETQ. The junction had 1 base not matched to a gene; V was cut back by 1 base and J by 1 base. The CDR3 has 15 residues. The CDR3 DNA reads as TGCGCCAGCAGCTTGCGACAGGGGAACACCGGGGAGCTGTTTTTT. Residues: CASSLRQGNTGELFF.

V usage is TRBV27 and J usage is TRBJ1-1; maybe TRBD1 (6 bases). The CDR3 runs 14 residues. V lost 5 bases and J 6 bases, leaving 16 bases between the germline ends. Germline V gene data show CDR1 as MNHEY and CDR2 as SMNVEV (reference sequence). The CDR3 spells CASSALVKGAEAFF. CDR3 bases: TGTGCCAGCAGTGCCCTCGTTAAGGGGGCTGAAGCTTTCTTT.

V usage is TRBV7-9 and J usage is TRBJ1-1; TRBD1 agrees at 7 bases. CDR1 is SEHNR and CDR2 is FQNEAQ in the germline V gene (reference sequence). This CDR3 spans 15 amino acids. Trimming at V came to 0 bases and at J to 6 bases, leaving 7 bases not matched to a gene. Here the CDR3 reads CASSLAETGSPEAFF. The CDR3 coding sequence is TGTGCCAGCAGCTTAGCAGAGACAGGGAGCCCTGAAGCTTTCTTT. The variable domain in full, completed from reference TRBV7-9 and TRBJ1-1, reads DTGVSQNPRHKITKRGQNVTFRCDPISEHNRLYWYRQTLGQGPEFLTYFQNEAQLEKSRLLSDRFSAERPKGSFSTLEIQRTEQGDSAMYLCASSLAETGSPEAFFGQGTRLTVV.

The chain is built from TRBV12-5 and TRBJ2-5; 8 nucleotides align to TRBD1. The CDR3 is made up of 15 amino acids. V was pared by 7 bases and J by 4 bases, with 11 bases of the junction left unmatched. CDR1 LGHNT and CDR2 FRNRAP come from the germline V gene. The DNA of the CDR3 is TGTGCTAGTGCTCCCGGACAGGGTTTTTTAGAGACCCAGTACTTC. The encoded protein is CASAPGQGFLETQYF.

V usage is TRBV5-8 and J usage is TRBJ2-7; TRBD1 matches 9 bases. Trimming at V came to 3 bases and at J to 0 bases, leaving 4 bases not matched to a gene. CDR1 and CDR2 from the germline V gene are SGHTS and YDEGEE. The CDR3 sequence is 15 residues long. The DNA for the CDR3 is TGTGCCAGCAGCTCGGGACAGGGACTCTCCTACGAGCAGTACTTC. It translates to CASSSGQGLSYEQYF.

CDR3 sequence reads: CASSIRPQGANFYEQYF. Here the CDR3 DNA reads TGTGCCAGTAGTATTAGGCCCCAGGGGGCAAACTTCTACGAGCAGTACTTC. V usage is TRBV19 and J usage is TRBJ2-7, with 8 bases lining up with TRBD1. The CDR3 consists of 17 residues. The J segment lost 3 bases and the V segment lost 3 bases, leaving 13 bases of the junction unmatched. Germline V gives CDR1 LNHDA, CDR2 SQIVND (reference sequence).

CDR3 protein: CSVAGWDEQFF. The CDR3 nucleotides are TGCAGCGTTGCAGGGTGGGATGAGCAGTTCTTC. V usage is TRBV29-1 and J usage is TRBJ2-1, with a possible D match to TRBD1 (5 bases). Trimming cost V 4 bases and J 8 bases, with 9 bases left between them. The CDR3 extends over 11 amino acids. CDR1 is SQVTM, CDR2 ANQGSEA, per germline.

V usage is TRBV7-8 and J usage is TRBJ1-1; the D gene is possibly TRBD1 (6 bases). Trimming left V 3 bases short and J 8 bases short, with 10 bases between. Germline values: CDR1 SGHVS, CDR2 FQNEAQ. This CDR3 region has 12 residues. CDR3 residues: CASSFSTGEAFF. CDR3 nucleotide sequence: TGTGCCAGCAGCTTCTCAACAGGGGAAGCTTTCTTT.

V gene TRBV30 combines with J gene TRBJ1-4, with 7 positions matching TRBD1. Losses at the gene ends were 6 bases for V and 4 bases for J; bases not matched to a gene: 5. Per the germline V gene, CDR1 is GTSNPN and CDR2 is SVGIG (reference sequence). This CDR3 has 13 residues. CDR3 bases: TGTGCCTGCCCGGGACAGCTTAATGAAAAACTGTTTTTT. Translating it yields CACPGQLNEKLFF.

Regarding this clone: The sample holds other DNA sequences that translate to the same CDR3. In nucleotides, the CDR3 is TGTGCCAGCAGTTCCCCGGGACAGGGGGCCTACGAGCAGTACTTC. Its protein product is CASSSPGQGAYEQYF. The chain couples TRBV28 to TRBJ2-7; 11 bases are a match to TRBD1. The CDR3 totals 15 residues. Germline V gene lookup returns CDR1 MDHEN and CDR2 SYDVKM. V lost 4 bases and J lost 2; bases outside the gene matches: 4. Using reference TRBV28 and TRBJ2-7 for the parts outside the CDR3, the full variable domain is DVKVTQSSRYLVKRTGEKVFLECVQDMDHENMFWYRQDPGLGLRLIYFSYDVKMKEKGDIPEGYSVSREKKERFSLILESASTNQTSMYLCASSSPGQGAYEQYFGPGTRLTVT.

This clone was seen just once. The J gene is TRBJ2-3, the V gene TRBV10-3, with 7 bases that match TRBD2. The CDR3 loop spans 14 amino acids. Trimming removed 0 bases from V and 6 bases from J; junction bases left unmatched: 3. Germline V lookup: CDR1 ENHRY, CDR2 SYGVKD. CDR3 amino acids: CAISESPSGDTQYF. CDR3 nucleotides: TGTGCCATCAGTGAGTCACCTAGCGGTGATACGCAGTATTTT.

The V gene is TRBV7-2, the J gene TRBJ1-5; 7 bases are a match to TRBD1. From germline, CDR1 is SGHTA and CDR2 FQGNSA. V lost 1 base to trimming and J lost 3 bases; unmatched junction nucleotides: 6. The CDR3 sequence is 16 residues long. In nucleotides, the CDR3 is TGTGCCAGCAGCTTAGAAGGCAGGGGGTTCAATCAGCCCCAGCATTTT. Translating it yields CASSLEGRGFNQPQHF.

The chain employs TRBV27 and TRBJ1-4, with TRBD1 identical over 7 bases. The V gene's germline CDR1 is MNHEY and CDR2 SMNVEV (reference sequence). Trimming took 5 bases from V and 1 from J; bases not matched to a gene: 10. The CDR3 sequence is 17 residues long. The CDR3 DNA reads TGTGCCAGCAGTCCCACAGGGGTCCCGGGAACTAATGAAAAACTGTTTTTT. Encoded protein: CASSPTGVPGTNEKLFF.

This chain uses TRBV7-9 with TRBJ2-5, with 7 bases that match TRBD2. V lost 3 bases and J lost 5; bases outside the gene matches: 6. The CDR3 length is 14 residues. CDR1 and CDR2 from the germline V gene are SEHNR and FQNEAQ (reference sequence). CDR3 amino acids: CASSLGGRLETQYF. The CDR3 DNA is TGTGCCAGCAGCTTGGGCGGGAGACTCGAGACCCAGTACTTC. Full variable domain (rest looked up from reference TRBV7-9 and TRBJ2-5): DTGVSQNPRHKITKRGQNVTFRCDPISEHNRLYWYRQTLGQGPEFLTYFQNEAQLEKSRLLSDRFSAERPKGSFSTLEIQRTEQGDSAMYLCASSLGGRLETQYFGPGTRLLVL.

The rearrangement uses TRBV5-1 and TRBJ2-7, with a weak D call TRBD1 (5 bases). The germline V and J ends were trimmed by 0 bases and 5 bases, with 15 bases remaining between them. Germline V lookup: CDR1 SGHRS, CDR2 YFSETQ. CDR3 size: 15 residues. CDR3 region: CASSLDGAGSDEQYF. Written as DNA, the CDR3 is TGCGCCAGCAGCTTGGATGGGGCTGGGTCCGACGAGCAGTACTTC.

The CDR3 loop is CASSLGVRGGYTF. The CDR3 coding sequence is TGTGCCAGCAGCTTGGGGGTCAGGGGTGGCTACACCTTC. This chain joins TRBV5-5 and TRBJ1-2; D may be TRBD1 (6 bases). The germline V and J ends were trimmed by 0 bases and 7 bases, with 10 bases remaining between them. In germline, CDR1 is SGHKS, CDR2 YYEKEE (reference sequence). The CDR3 is 13 amino acids.

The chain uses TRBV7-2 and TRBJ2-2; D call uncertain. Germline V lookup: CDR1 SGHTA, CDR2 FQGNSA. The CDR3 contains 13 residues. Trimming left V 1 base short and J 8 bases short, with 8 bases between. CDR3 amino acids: CASSLVESGELFF. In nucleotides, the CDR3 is TGTGCCAGCAGCTTAGTCGAGTCTGGGGAGCTGTTTTTT.

The CDR3 loop is CASSSRQGGANYGYTF. Written as DNA, the CDR3 is TGTGCCAGCAGTTCAAGACAGGGGGGGGCGAACTATGGCTACACCTTC. The chain combines TRBV27 with TRBJ1-2; 9 nucleotides line up with TRBD1. The V gene's germline CDR1 is MNHEY and CDR2 SMNVEV (reference sequence). Trimming at V came to 4 bases and at J to 2 bases, leaving 8 bases not matched to a gene. This CDR3 comprises 16 residues.